The following is a TCR beta chain sequence with its context. Antigen unknown. Time point given: baseline, week 1 (first vaccination visit). The treatment denotes: pre-vaccination baseline after standard-of-care therapy. The sample belongs to a study of a mutant IDH1 vaccine in newly diagnosed glioma. Study-level information: Previous care, which was radiotherapy, temozolomide, or both, most often involved both. Study observations and caveats: Patients showed vaccine-induced immune responses at a rate of 90% to 95%.

Germline CDR1 is SGHVS and CDR2 is FQNEAQ. This CDR3 comprises 15 residues. The junction had 11 bases not matched to a gene; V was cut back by 6 bases and J by 6 bases. Sequencing was performed with immunoSEQ multiplex PCR; in TCRdb, only in-frame clones are kept and a portion is missing. Among approximately 100,000 clones, about 90% were seen once, and the ten largest hold approximately 0.58%. Specimen: PBMCs, collected from a glioma patient treated with radiotherapy, temozolomide or both. The sequence derives from a woman aged 50 to 60 with glioma. The chain is built from TRBV7-8 and TRBJ2-7; 10 bases align to TRBD1. CDR3 residues: CASRRTGTGVGEQYF. Here the CDR3 DNA reads TGTGCCAGCAGACGGACCGGGACAGGGGTAGGCGAGCAGTACTTC.